This T cell receptor (beta chain) was sequenced in a study of cytomegalovirus exposure and HLA in healthy donors. Study information: HLA-typed donors contributed about 85 million unique TCRs, which were held in an early data release. Within the Caucasian-associated ancestry cluster were roughly 82% of the approximately 400 genotyped donors.

Regarding the study as a whole: The study flagged approximately 180 TCR beta chains as cytomegalovirus-associated. A later analysis linked a missense variant in DCLRE1C to the trimming of TCR beta V and J genes.

For this clone: Antigen: not known.

The PCR contained 60 Vbeta and 13 Jbeta primers. Produced via immunoSEQ multiplex PCR; TCRdb's table is partial and in-frame only. This repertoire comprises about 200,000 clones; its ten largest clones make up approximately 6.9%. V was pared by 5 bases and J by 2 bases, with 8 bases of the junction left unmatched. The CDR3 contains 17 residues. Germline V gene sequence: CDR1 SEHNR, CDR2 FQNEAQ (reference sequence). The receptor was derived from a man younger than 45 in good health and CMV-seronegative. The chain uses TRBV7-9 and TRBJ2-5; 13 nucleotides line up with TRBD2. The specimen sequenced was PBMCs. The CDR3 loop is CASSPGLAGELQETQYF. In nucleotides, the CDR3 is TGTGCCAGCAGCCCTGGACTAGCGGGGGAGCTTCAAGAGACCCAGTACTTC.